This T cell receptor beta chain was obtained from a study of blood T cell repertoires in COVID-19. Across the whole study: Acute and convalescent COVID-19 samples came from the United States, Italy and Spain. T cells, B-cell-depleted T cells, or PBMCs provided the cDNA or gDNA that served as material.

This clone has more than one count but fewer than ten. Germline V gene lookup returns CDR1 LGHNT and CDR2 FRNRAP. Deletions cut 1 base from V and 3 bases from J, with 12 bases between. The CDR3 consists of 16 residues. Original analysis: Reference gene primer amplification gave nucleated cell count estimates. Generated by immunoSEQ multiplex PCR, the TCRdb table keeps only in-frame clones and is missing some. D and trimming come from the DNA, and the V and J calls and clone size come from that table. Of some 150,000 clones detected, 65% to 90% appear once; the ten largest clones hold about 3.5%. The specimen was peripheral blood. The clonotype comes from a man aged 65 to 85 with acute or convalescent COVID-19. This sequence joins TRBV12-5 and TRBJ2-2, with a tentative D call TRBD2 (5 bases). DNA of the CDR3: TGTGCTAGTGGTTTGGGGGCCGTGAGGGACACCGGGGAGCTGTTTTTT. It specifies CASGLGAVRDTGELFF.